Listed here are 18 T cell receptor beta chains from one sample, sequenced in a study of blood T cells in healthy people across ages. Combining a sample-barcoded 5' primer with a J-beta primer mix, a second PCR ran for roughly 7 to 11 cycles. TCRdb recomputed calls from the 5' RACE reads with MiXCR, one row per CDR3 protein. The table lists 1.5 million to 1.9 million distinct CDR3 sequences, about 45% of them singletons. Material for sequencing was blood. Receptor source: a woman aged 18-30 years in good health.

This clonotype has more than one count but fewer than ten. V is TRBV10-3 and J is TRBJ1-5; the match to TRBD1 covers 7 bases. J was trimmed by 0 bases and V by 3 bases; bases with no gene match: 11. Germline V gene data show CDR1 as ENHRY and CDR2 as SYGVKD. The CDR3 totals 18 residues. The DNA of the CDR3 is TGTGCCATCAGTGAAGCTCAGGGGAGGGGGCCTAGCAATCAGCCCCAGCATTTT. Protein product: CAISEAQGRGPSNQPQHF.

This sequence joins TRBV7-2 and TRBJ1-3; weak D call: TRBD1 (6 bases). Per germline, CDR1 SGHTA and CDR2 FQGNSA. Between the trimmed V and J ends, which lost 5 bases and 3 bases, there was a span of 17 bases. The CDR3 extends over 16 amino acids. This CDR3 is CASSLNRVGFGNTIYF. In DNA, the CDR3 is TGTGCCAGCAGCCTTAACAGGGTTGGCTTTGGAAACACCATATATTTT.

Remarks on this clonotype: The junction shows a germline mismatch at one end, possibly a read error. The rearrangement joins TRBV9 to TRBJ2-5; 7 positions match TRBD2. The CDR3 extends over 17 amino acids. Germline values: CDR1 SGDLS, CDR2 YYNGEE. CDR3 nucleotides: TGTGCCGGCAGCGTGGGGGACGCGGGACTATACCAAGAGACCCAGTACTTC. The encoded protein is CAGSVGDAGLYQETQYF. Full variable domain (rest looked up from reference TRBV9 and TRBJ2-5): DSGVTQTPKHLITATGQRVTLRCSPRSGDLSVYWYQQSLDQGLQFLIQYYNGEERAKGNILERFSAQQFPDLHSELNLSSLELGDSALYFCAGSVGDAGLYQETQYFGPGTRLLVL.

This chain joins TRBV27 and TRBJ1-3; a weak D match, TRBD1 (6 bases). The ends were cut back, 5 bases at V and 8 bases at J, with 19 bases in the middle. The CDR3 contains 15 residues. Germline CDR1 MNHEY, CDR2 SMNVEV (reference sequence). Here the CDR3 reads CASSAFGQPLDTIYF. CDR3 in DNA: TGTGCCAGCAGTGCGTTCGGACAGCCGTTAGACACCATATATTTT.

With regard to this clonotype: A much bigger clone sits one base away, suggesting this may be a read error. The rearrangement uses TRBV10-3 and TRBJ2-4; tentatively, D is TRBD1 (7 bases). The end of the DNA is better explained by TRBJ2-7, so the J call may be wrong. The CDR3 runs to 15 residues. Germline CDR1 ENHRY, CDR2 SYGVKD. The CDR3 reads CAISEAETGRYEQYF. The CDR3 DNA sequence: TGTGCCATCAGTGAGGCAGAGACAGGGAGGTACGAGCAGTACTTC.

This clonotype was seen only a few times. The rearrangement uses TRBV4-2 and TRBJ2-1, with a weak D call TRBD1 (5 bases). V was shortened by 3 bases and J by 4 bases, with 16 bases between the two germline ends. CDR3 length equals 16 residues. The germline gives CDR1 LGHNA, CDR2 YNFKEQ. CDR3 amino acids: CASSQETQGIYNEQFF. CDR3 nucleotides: TGTGCCAGCAGCCAGGAGACCCAGGGAATTTACAATGAGCAGTTCTTC.

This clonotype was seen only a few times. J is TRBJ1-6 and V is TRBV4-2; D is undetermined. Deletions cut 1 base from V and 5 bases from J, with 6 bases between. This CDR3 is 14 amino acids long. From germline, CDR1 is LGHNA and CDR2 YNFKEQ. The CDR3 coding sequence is TGTGCCAGCAGCCAAGTAGCCGATAATTCACCCCTCCACTTT. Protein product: CASSQVADNSPLHF.

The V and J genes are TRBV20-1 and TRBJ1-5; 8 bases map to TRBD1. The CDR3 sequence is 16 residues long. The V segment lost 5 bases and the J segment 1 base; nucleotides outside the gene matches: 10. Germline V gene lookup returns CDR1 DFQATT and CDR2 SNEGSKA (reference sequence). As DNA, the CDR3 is TGCAGTGCTCCCTCGGCAGGGGGCTTAAGCAATCAGCCCCAGCATTTT. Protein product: CSAPSAGGLSNQPQHF.

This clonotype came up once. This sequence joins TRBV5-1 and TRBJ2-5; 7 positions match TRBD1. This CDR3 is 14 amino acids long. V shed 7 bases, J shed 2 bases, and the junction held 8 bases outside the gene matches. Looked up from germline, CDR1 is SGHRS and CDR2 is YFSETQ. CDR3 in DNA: TGCGCCAGCGGCTACCGACAGGGTCAAGAGACCCAGTACTTC. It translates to CASGYRQGQETQYF.

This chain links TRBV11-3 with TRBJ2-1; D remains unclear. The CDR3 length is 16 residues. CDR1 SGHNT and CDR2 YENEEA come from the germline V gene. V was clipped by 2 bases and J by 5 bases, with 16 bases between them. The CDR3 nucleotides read TGTGCCAGCAGCTTAAACGTCCGGGCCGCCCACAATGAGCAGTTCTTC. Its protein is CASSLNVRAAHNEQFF.

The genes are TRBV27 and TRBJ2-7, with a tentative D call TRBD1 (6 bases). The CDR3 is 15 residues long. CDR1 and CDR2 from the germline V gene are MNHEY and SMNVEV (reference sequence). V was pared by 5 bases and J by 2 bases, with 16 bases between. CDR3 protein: CASSPRWDTTYEQYF. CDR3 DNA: TGTGCCAGCAGTCCCCGATGGGACACAACCTACGAGCAGTACTTC.

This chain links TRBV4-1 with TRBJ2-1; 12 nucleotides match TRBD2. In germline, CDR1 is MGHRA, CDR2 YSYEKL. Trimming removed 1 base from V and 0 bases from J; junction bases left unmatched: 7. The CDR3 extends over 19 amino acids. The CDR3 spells CASSQGFLAGGSSYNEQFF. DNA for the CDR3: TGCGCCAGCAGCCAAGGGTTCCTAGCGGGGGGGAGCTCCTACAATGAGCAGTTCTTC.

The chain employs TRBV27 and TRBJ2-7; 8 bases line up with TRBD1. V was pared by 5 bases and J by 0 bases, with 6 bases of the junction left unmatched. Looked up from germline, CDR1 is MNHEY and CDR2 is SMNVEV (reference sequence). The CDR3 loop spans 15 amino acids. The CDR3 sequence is CASSQGTGLSYEQYF. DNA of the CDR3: TGTGCCAGCAGTCAAGGGACAGGCCTCTCCTACGAGCAGTACTTC.

CDR3 sequence: CASSVRTEDEKLFF. CDR3 DNA: TGTGCCAGCAGCGTACGGACTGAAGATGAAAAACTGTTTTTT. The chain links TRBV7-9 to TRBJ1-4; the D is unclear. Deletions cut 5 bases from V and 6 bases from J, with 13 bases between. The CDR3 covers 14 residues. Germline lookup yields CDR1 SEHNR and CDR2 FQNEAQ (reference sequence).

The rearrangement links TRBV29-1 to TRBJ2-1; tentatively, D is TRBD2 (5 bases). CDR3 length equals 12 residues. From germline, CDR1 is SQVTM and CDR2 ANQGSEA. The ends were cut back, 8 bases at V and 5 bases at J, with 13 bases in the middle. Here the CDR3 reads CSYEGGHNEQFF. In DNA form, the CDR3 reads TGCAGCTATGAAGGAGGCCACAATGAGCAGTTCTTC.

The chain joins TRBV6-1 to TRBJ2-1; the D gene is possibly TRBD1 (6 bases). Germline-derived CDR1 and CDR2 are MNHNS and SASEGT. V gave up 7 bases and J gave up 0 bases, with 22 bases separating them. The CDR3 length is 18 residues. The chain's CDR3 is CASTRLPAGTNSYNEQFF. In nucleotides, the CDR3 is TGTGCCAGCACTCGTCTCCCTGCCGGGACAAACTCCTACAATGAGCAGTTCTTC.

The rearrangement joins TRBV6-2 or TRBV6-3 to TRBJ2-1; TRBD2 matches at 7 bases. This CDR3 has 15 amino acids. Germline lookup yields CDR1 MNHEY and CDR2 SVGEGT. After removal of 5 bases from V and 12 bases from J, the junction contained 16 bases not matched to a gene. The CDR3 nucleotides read TGTGCCAGCAGTCAACTCGGGGGAGGGAGGAACGCGCAGTTCTTC. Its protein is CASSQLGGGRNAQFF.

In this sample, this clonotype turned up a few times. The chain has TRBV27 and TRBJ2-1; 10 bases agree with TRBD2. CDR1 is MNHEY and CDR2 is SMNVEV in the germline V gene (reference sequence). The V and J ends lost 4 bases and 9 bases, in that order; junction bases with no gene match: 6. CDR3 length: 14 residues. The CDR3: CASSSGTSVGEQFF. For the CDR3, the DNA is TGTGCCAGCAGTTCCGGGACTAGCGTCGGTGAGCAGTTCTTC.